Below are 10 T cell receptor beta chains sequenced from a single sample in a study of T cells in Graves' hyperthyroidism and ophthalmopathy. Amplification of TCR beta CDR3 regions used RNA as the template. The HTBI primer set drove a first-round RT-PCR of the TCR CDR3. One entry per CDR3 protein results from TCRdb running MiXCR on the multiplex PCR reads. Of more than 500,000 distinct CDR3 sequences in the sample, around 15% were seen once. The sequenced sample was blood. Source of these receptors: a woman aged 25-40 years with Graves' hyperthyroidism.

V is TRBV4-3 and J is TRBJ1-5; D is undetermined. This CDR3 spans 14 amino acids. Per germline, CDR1 LGHNA and CDR2 YSLEER. The V end lost 3 bases, the J end lost 2 bases, and 8 bases lay between the germline ends. As DNA, the CDR3 is TGCGCCAGCAGCCATGTTGGGGGCAATCAGCCCCAGCATTTT. It translates to CASSHVGGNQPQHF.

This clonotype was counted ten times or more. V and J are TRBV20-1 and TRBJ2-7; 14 nucleotides align to TRBD2. The CDR3 sequence is 14 residues long. CDR1 is DFQATT and CDR2 is SNEGSKA in the germline V gene (reference sequence). V gave up 5 bases and J gave up 5 bases; unmatched junction bases: 5. The CDR3 loop is CSAHRTSGRNEQYF. The DNA of the CDR3 is TGCAGTGCTCACAGGACTAGCGGGAGGAACGAGCAGTACTTC.

This chain joins TRBV27 and TRBJ1-2; D is unresolved. Trimming took 2 bases from V and 4 from J, leaving 11 bases between them. The CDR3 contains 14 residues. Germline CDR1 is MNHEY and CDR2 is SMNVEV (reference sequence). Written as DNA, the CDR3 is TGTGCCAGCAGTTTACGTGGCACTAGCTATGGCTACACCTTC. As protein: CASSLRGTSYGYTF.

CDR3 nucleotides: TGCAGTGCTAGAGCCAACAGGGGAGCCCATGGCTACACCTTC. Protein sequence: CSARANRGAHGYTF. This rearrangement joins TRBV20-1 to TRBJ1-2, with 7 positions matching TRBD1. Germline-derived CDR1 and CDR2 are DFQATT and SNEGSKA (reference sequence). The CDR3 consists of 14 residues. Trimming at V came to 1 base and at J to 6 bases, leaving 8 bases not matched to a gene.

This chain connects TRBV6-1 to TRBJ2-3, with 8 bases fitting TRBD2. The CDR3 runs 15 residues. Trimming removed 7 bases from V and 2 bases from J; junction bases left unmatched: 8. Germline V lookup: CDR1 MNHNS, CDR2 SASEGT. CDR3 coding DNA: TGTGCCAGCAAAGAAGCGGGAGCGAACACAGATACGCAGTATTTT. It yields the protein CASKEAGANTDTQYF.

This clonotype came up a few times. This rearrangement joins TRBV9 to TRBJ2-1; D gene uncertain. The CDR3 length is 13 residues. V lost 0 bases and J 4 bases, leaving 5 bases between the germline ends. Per germline, CDR1 SGDLS and CDR2 YYNGEE. The DNA for the CDR3 is TGTGCCAGCAGCGTAGAGGGTTACAATGAGCAGTTCTTC. It yields the protein CASSVEGYNEQFF.

This clonotype appeared many times. The rearrangement links TRBV28 to TRBJ2-5; 7 nucleotides align to TRBD2. With V trimmed by 7 bases and J by 5 bases, 13 bases remained unmatched. This CDR3 comprises 15 residues. Germline lookup yields CDR1 MDHEN and CDR2 SYDVKM. Here the CDR3 reads CASTLRGSGKETQYF. The CDR3 DNA follows: TGTGCCAGCACCTTACGGGGGAGCGGGAAGGAGACCCAGTACTTC.

This clonotype has a count of ten or more. This rearrangement joins TRBV11-2 to TRBJ2-3; 11 bases align to TRBD1. CDR1 is SGHAT, CDR2 FQNNGV, per germline. The V segment lost 1 base and the J segment 4 bases; nucleotides outside the gene matches: 4. There are 16 residues in the CDR3. CDR3 bases: TGTGCCAGCAGCTTAGGGGACAGGGGGTCATCAGATACGCAGTATTTT. This gives the protein CASSLGDRGSSDTQYF.

This clonotype was seen ten or more times. CDR3 sequence: CATSGPPDTGELFF. For the CDR3, the DNA is TGTGCCACCAGTGGCCCTCCGGACACCGGGGAGCTGTTTTTT. V is TRBV24-1 and J is TRBJ2-2, with D unresolved. There are 14 residues in the CDR3. Germline CDR1 and CDR2: KGHDR and SFDVKD. The germline V and J ends were trimmed by 5 bases and 3 bases, with 9 bases remaining between them.

This clonotype occurred many times. This chain uses TRBV30 with TRBJ1-2, with a weak D call TRBD1 (5 bases). Germline lookup yields CDR1 GTSNPN and CDR2 SVGIG (reference sequence). V was cut by 4 bases and J by 7 bases, with 10 bases left in between. The CDR3 consists of 11 residues. The DNA for the CDR3 is TGTGCCTGGAAAACCCAGGGTGGCTACACCTTC. Translated, it gives CAWKTQGGYTF.